What follows are 5 T cell receptor beta chains derived from one specimen sequenced in a study of blood T cell repertoires in COVID-19. TCRdb's table, derived via immunoSEQ multiplex PCR, lists solely in-frame clones and lacks some. The table records 130,000 to 150,000 clones, 65% to 90% of them present only once. Sequencing was performed on peripheral blood. The receptors shown here come from a human donor in a cohort sampled during active COVID-19.

The V gene is TRBV4-2, the J gene TRBJ2-7; D not certain. Germline values: CDR1 LGHNA, CDR2 YNFKEQ. The CDR3 runs to 13 residues. Trimming pared 1 base from V and 2 bases from J, leaving 6 bases between. The CDR3 nucleotides are TGTGCCAGCAGCCAAGTCGGAGCCTACGAGCAGTACTTC. It specifies CASSQVGAYEQYF.

The chain employs TRBV7-2 and TRBJ1-3; unclear D gene. The CDR3 runs to 16 residues. The V end was cut by 1 base, the J end by 0 bases, with 10 bases between. The germline gives CDR1 SGHTA, CDR2 FQGNSA. The CDR3 DNA reads TGTGCCAGCAGCTTAGTGGGCCGGTCCTCTGGAAACACCATATATTTT. It encodes CASSLVGRSSGNTIYF.

The rearrangement links TRBV5-1 to TRBJ2-2; 8 nucleotides match TRBD2. Per the germline V gene, CDR1 is SGHRS and CDR2 is YFSETQ. The CDR3 is 18 amino acids. Trimming at V came to 1 base and at J to 7 bases, leaving 15 bases not matched to a gene. The CDR3: CASSLFGTGGGTSGELFF. DNA of the CDR3: TGCGCCAGCAGCTTGTTTGGTACCGGAGGTGGGACTAGCGGGGAGCTGTTTTTT.

The rearrangement uses TRBV19 and TRBJ1-4; D is unresolved. Between the trimmed V and J ends, which lost 3 bases and 0 bases, there was a span of 5 bases. Looked up from germline, CDR1 is LNHDA and CDR2 is SQIVND (reference sequence). CDR3 length: 14 amino acids. The DNA of the CDR3 is TGTGCCAGTAGTATCCTTGCAACTAATGAAAAACTGTTTTTT. This sequence encodes CASSILATNEKLFF.

This clone was recorded only once. The rearrangement links TRBV18 to TRBJ1-2, with D possibly matching TRBD1 (5 bases). The CDR3 covers 13 residues. Trimming stripped 3 bases from V and 4 bases from J, with 9 bases between. Germline values: CDR1 KGHSH, CDR2 LQKENI. DNA of the CDR3: TGTGCCAGCTCACCGGACAAGTCCTATGGCTACACCTTC. Translating gives CASSPDKSYGYTF.